One sample yielded the 22 T cell receptor beta chains listed below, sequenced in a study of cytomegalovirus exposure and HLA in healthy donors. Primers for the PCR totalled 60 Vbeta and 13 Jbeta. TCRdb's copy holds only in-frame clones and misses some; the assay was immunoSEQ multiplex PCR. The data contain about 160,000 clones, 82% of them singletons. The sequenced sample consisted of PBMCs. Source of these receptors: a girl under 18 in good health and CMV-seropositive.

This sequence joins TRBV6-1 and TRBJ1-5, with D perhaps TRBD1 (5 bases). Between the trimmed V and J ends, which lost 7 bases and 2 bases, there was a span of 15 bases. Germline values: CDR1 MNHNS, CDR2 SASEGT. The CDR3 extends over 15 amino acids. CDR3 nucleotide sequence: TGTGCCAGCACTCTACAGGTGGCCGGCAATCAGCCCCAGCATTTT. Its protein is CASTLQVAGNQPQHF.

The chain is built from TRBV7-3 and TRBJ2-7; 11 positions agree with TRBD1. CDR1 SGHTA and CDR2 FQGTGA come from the germline V gene. J gave up 0 bases and V 4 bases, and 2 bases lay outside the gene matches. This CDR3 is 15 amino acids long. The CDR3: CASSSGTGGSYEQYF. DNA for the CDR3: TGTGCCAGCAGCTCCGGGACAGGGGGCTCCTACGAGCAGTACTTC.

The gene calls are TRBV18 and TRBJ2-1; the D gene is possibly TRBD2 (5 bases). The CDR3 length is 15 residues. The germline V gene encodes CDR1 KGHSH and CDR2 LQKENI. Trimming shortened V by 7 bases and J by 0 bases, and 13 bases separated the two germline ends. The CDR3 nucleotides read TGTGCCAGCTTTCCGGGAATGAGCTCCTACAATGAGCAGTTCTTC. It encodes CASFPGMSSYNEQFF.

The gene calls are TRBV15 and TRBJ1-1, with TRBD1 identical over 8 bases. Germline CDR1 reads LNHNV; CDR2 reads YYDKDF (reference sequence). The CDR3 loop spans 17 amino acids. The V segment lost 1 base and the J segment 0 bases; nucleotides outside the gene matches: 7. CDR3 nucleotide sequence: TGTGCCACCAGCAGAGGAGGACAGGGCCTCTTGAACACTGAAGCTTTCTTT. Translation gives CATSRGGQGLLNTEAFF.

The V gene is TRBV7-2, the J gene TRBJ2-1, with TRBD2 matching 11 bases. The CDR3 consists of 16 residues. Germline V gene sequence: CDR1 SGHTA, CDR2 FQGNSA. The ends lost 5 bases at V and 8 bases at J; junction bases unmatched: 11. The CDR3 is CASSPTRLAGGYEQFF. The CDR3 nucleotides are TGTGCCAGCAGCCCAACGAGGCTAGCGGGAGGCTATGAGCAGTTCTTC. Combining the CDR3 with reference TRBV7-2 and TRBJ2-1 gives the whole variable domain GAGVSQSPSNKVTEKGKDVELRCDPISGHTALYWYRQSLGQGLEFLIYFQGNSAPDKSGLPSDRFSAERTGGSVSTLTIQRTQQEDSAVYLCASSPTRLAGGYEQFFGPGTRLTVL.

The rearrangement links TRBV11-1 to TRBJ1-2; D may be TRBD1 (5 bases). Trimming pared 3 bases from V and 0 bases from J, leaving 11 bases between. The CDR3 spans 15 residues. Germline CDR1 and CDR2: SGHAT and FQDESV (reference sequence). CDR3 sequence: CASSFGRVTNYGYTF. CDR3 DNA: TGTGCCAGCAGCTTTGGCAGGGTAACTAACTATGGCTACACCTTC.

J is TRBJ2-2 and V is TRBV6-5, with 11 bases identical to TRBD2. CDR1 and CDR2 from the germline V gene are MNHEY and SVGAGI. The CDR3 length is 15 residues. Trimming removed 6 bases from V and 6 bases from J; junction bases left unmatched: 6. In DNA, the CDR3 is TGTGCCAGCAGCCGGGGACTAGCGGAATCCGGGGAGCTGTTTTTT. Its translation: CASSRGLAESGELFF.

The chain joins TRBV10-3 to TRBJ2-7, with a possible D match to TRBD1 (5 bases). The V gene lost 10 bases and the J gene lost 0 bases, with 10 bases spanning the gap. Germline V gives CDR1 ENHRY, CDR2 SYGVKD. This CDR3 has 12 amino acids. The CDR3 loop is CATQTASYEQYF. In nucleotides, the CDR3 is TGTGCCACCCAGACAGCCTCCTACGAGCAGTACTTC.

The rearrangement links TRBV29-1 to TRBJ2-7, with D hard to call. V lost 0 bases, J lost 0 bases, and 6 bases lay in between. Germline V gives CDR1 SQVTM, CDR2 ANQGSEA. The CDR3 has 13 amino acids. The CDR3 DNA reads TGCAGCGTTGAAGATTATAACTCCTACGAGCAGTACTTC. The encoded protein is CSVEDYNSYEQYF.

The genes are TRBV27 and TRBJ2-5; 13 bases are a match to TRBD2. The CDR3 consists of 18 residues. V trimming: 0 bases; J trimming: 3 bases; junction bases outside the gene matches: 7. The germline V gene has CDR1 MNHEY and CDR2 SMNVEV (reference sequence). The CDR3 here is CASSLSTTGTSGKETQYF. The CDR3 DNA reads TGTGCCAGCAGTTTATCGACTACCGGGACTAGCGGGAAAGAGACCCAGTACTTC.

This chain links TRBV9 with TRBJ2-7; 9 nucleotides align to TRBD2. CDR1 and CDR2 (germline): SGDLS, YYNGEE. The CDR3 totals 14 residues. V was pared by 4 bases and J by 3 bases, with 5 bases of the junction left unmatched. The CDR3 nucleotides read TGTGCCAGCAGCCCCGGACTAGCGCTCTACGAGCAGTACTTC. This encodes CASSPGLALYEQYF.

This clone was observed a few times. J is TRBJ1-1 and V is TRBV6-1, with D unresolved. Germline V gene lookup returns CDR1 MNHNS and CDR2 SASEGT. V was pared by 3 bases and J by 4 bases, with 9 bases between. This CDR3 spans 13 amino acids. In DNA, the CDR3 is TGTGCCAGCAGTGAGGAGCGGGGCACTGAAGCTTTCTTT. Protein sequence: CASSEERGTEAFF.

The chain couples TRBV4-1 to TRBJ1-5; TRBD1 might be the D (6 bases). The germline CDR1 and CDR2 sequences are MGHRA and YSYEKL. The CDR3 has 15 residues. V was clipped by 1 base and J by 3 bases, with 10 bases between them. The CDR3 DNA reads TGCGCCAGCAGCCAAGTCCACAGGGACAATCAGCCCCAGCATTTT. Its translation: CASSQVHRDNQPQHF.

There are a few counts of this clone. The chain has TRBV5-1 and TRBJ2-4; tentatively, D is TRBD2 (5 bases). The CDR3 spans 13 residues. V lost 3 bases to trimming and J lost 10 bases, with 14 bases between them. The germline gives CDR1 SGHRS, CDR2 YFSETQ. As DNA, the CDR3 is TGCGCCAGCAGCTCAAATCAGCGGACTATTCAGTACTTC. Protein product: CASSSNQRTIQYF.

There are a few counts of this clone. This sequence joins TRBV11-2 and TRBJ2-1; 8 bases agree with TRBD2. V lost 2 bases to trimming and J lost 12 bases; unmatched junction nucleotides: 12. Germline V gene lookup returns CDR1 SGHAT and CDR2 FQNNGV. The CDR3 spans 15 residues. As DNA, the CDR3 is TGTGCCAGCAGCTTAACGGGAGGGCCCAACGAGGGGCAGTTCTTC. Encoded protein: CASSLTGGPNEGQFF.

The rearrangement links TRBV5-1 to TRBJ2-2; possibly TRBD2 for D (6 bases). The germline CDR1 and CDR2 sequences are SGHRS and YFSETQ. Trimming took off 0 bases at V and 6 bases at J, with 12 bases between the two ends. The CDR3 is made up of 15 amino acids. The CDR3 reads CASSLEGGGPGELFF. CDR3 nucleotide sequence: TGCGCCAGCAGCTTGGAGGGAGGAGGACCCGGGGAGCTGTTTTTT.

The rearrangement uses TRBV5-1 and TRBJ1-2, with 9 bases matching TRBD1. The CDR3 is made up of 15 amino acids. Germline lookup yields CDR1 SGHRS and CDR2 YFSETQ. J lost 0 bases, V lost 6 bases, and 6 bases had no gene match. The CDR3 region has the DNA TGCGCCAGCACCTTTGGACAGGGGCCTAACTATGGCTACACCTTC. The encoded protein is CASTFGQGPNYGYTF.

The chain carries TRBV5-6 and TRBJ2-1, with D tentatively TRBD2 (6 bases). The CDR3 spans 14 residues. Trimming took 0 bases from V and 13 from J, leaving 17 bases between them. Germline-derived CDR1 and CDR2 are SGHDT and YYEEEE. CDR3 sequence: CASSLVPRLELQFF. The CDR3 nucleotides are TGTGCCAGCAGCTTGGTCCCCCGACTAGAGTTACAGTTCTTC.

The chain is built from TRBV7-6 and TRBJ2-2, with D possibly matching TRBD2 (5 bases). The CDR3 has 14 residues. The ends were cut back, 3 bases at V and 7 bases at J, with 12 bases in the middle. The germline CDR1 and CDR2 sequences are SGHVS and FNYEAQ. This CDR3 is CASSFGGSVGELFF. CDR3 coding DNA: TGTGCCAGCAGCTTTGGTGGGAGTGTCGGGGAGCTGTTTTTT.

J is TRBJ2-7 and V is TRBV28, with 9 positions matching TRBD1. This CDR3 comprises 14 residues. CDR1 and CDR2 (germline): MDHEN, SYDVKM. V was pared by 4 bases and J by 6 bases, with 7 bases of the junction left unmatched. The CDR3 DNA follows: TGTGCCAGCAGTTCCCGGGACAGGGTTCTCGAGCAGTACTTC. This sequence encodes CASSSRDRVLEQYF.

The chain combines TRBV15 with TRBJ1-1; no clear D. Germline V gene lookup returns CDR1 LNHNV and CDR2 YYDKDF (reference sequence). Trimming removed 1 base from V and 2 bases from J, with 8 bases in between. The CDR3 sequence is 14 residues long. The CDR3 DNA is TGTGCCACCAGCAGAGCAAAATCAAACACTGAAGCTTTCTTT. It translates to CATSRAKSNTEAFF. The variable domain in full, completed from reference TRBV15 and TRBJ1-1, reads DAMVIQNPRYQVTQFGKPVTLSCSQTLNHNVMYWYQQKSSQAPKLLFHYYDKDFNNEADTPDNFQSRRPNTSFCFLDIRSPGLGDTAMYLCATSRAKSNTEAFFGQGTRLTVV.

The CDR3, as DNA: TGTGCCAGCAGTTTTGAGACAGGGCGGTACGAGCAGTACTTC. Translation: CASSFETGRYEQYF. The V gene is TRBV28, the J gene TRBJ2-7, with 7 nucleotides matching TRBD1. The germline CDR1 and CDR2 sequences are MDHEN and SYDVKM. The CDR3 length is 14 residues. Germline trimming cut 3 bases from V and 4 bases from J; bases unmatched to any gene: 6.